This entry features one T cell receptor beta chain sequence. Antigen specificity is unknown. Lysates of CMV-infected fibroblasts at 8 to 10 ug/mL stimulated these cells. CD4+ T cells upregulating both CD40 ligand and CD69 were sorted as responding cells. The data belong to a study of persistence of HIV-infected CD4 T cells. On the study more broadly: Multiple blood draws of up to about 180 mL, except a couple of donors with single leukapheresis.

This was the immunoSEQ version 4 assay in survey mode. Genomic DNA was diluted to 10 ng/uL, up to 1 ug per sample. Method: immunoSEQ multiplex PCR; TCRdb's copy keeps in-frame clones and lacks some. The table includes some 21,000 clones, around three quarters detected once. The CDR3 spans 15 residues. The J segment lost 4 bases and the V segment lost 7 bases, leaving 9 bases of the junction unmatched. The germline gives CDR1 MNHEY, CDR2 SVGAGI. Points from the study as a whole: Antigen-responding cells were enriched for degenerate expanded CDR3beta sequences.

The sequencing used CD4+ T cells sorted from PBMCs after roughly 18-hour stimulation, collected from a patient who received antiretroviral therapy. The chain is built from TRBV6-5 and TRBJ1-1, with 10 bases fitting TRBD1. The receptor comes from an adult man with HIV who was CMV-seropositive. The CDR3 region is CASTRDRGRGTEAFF. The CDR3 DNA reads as TGTGCCAGCACCCGGGACAGGGGTCGTGGCACTGAAGCTTTCTTT.